This TCR beta chain was recovered during a study of HIV-infected patients and healthy controls. General study results and limits: HIV-infected repertoires had significantly higher mean Gini indices than controls, possibly reflecting oligoclonality. CMV-associated CDR3s mostly grew nonsignificantly during therapy, while HIV-associated CDR3s declined significantly. Apparent post-therapy Gini recovery among HIV-infected patients was not reproduced with size-matched repertoires.

No cell fractionation was done, so the repertoire covers all unsorted peripheral blood T cells. Reverse transcription used around 500 ng RNA and constant-region primers for alpha and beta. Separate chain-specific third strand synthesis with multiplexing indices produced the alpha and beta libraries. The library had 12-nucleotide molecular identifiers formed by two random hexamers joined together. TCRdb called the 5' RACE reads again in MiXCR, with one record for every CDR3 protein. The sample lists 8,000 to 10,000 distinct CDR3 sequences, roughly 7% occurring once. In its sample, this clonotype was seen many times. Its antigen remains unidentified. This receptor was identified in an adult with HIV infection. The input for sequencing was blood, taken before antiretroviral therapy.

CDR3 amino acids: CASRDPARGNEQFF. The CDR3 nucleotides are TGTGCCAGCCGAGACCCGGCTAGAGGCAATGAGCAGTTCTTC. The J gene is TRBJ2-1, the V gene TRBV18; no clear D. V was cut by 8 bases and J by 6 bases, with 17 bases left in between. CDR3 length: 14 residues. Germline V gene lookup returns CDR1 KGHSH and CDR2 LQKENI.